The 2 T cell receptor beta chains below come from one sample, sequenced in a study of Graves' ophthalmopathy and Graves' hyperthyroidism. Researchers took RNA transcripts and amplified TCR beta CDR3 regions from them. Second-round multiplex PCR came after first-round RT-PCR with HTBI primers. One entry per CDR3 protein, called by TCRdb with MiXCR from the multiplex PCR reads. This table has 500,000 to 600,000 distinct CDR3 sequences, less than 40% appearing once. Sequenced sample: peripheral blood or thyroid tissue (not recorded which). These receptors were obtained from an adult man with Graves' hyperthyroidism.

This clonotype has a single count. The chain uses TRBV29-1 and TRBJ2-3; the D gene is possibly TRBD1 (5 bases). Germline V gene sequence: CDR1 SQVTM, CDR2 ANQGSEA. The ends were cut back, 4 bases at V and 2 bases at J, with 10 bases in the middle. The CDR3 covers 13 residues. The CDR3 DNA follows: TGCAGCGTTGTTTGGGGCTTCACAGATACGCAGTATTTT. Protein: CSVVWGFTDTQYF.

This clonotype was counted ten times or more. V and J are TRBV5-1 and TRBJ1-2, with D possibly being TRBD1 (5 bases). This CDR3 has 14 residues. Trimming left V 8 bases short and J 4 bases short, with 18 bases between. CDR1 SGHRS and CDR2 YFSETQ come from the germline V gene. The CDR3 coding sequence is TGCGCCAGAAAACCCCGACAGTCGTGCTATGGCTACACCTTC. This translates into CARKPRQSCYGYTF. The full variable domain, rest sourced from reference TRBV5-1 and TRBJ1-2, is KAGVTQTPRYLIKTRGQQVTLSCSPISGHRSVSWYQQTPGQGLQFLFEYFSETQRNKGNFPGRFSGRQFSNSRSEMNVSTLELGDSALYLCARKPRQSCYGYTFGSGTRLTVV.